These 13 T cell receptor beta chains originate from one sample sequenced in a study of graft-versus-host responses after intestinal transplantation. Their target antigens are unknown. Method: immunoSEQ multiplex PCR; TCRdb's copy keeps in-frame clones and lacks some. The sample lists 71,000 or so clones, around 90% occurring once. Sequenced material: unstimulated CD8+ T cells sorted from spleen or lymph node cells, taken before intestinal transplant. These receptors came from a human donor who received an intestinal transplant.

The chain joins TRBV13 to TRBJ2-3; 12 positions agree with TRBD2. This CDR3 is built from 16 residues. The ends lost 5 bases at V and 4 bases at J; junction bases unmatched: 7. Germline CDR1 is PRHDT and CDR2 is FYEKMQ (reference sequence). For the CDR3, the DNA is TGTGCCAGCAGCACTCTAGCGGGGGGGGTCCCAGATACGCAGTATTTT. Translated, it gives CASSTLAGGVPDTQYF.

The chain has TRBV15 and TRBJ1-5; D gene ambiguous. The CDR3 has 14 residues. Germline V gene data show CDR1 as LNHNV and CDR2 as YYDKDF (reference sequence). Trimming cost V 1 base and J 3 bases, with 7 bases left between them. The DNA for the CDR3 is TGTGCCACCAGCAGAGGAGGCGACAATCAGCCCCAGCATTTT. This codes for CATSRGGDNQPQHF. Complete variable domain (other parts from reference TRBV15 and TRBJ1-5): DAMVIQNPRYQVTQFGKPVTLSCSQTLNHNVMYWYQQKSSQAPKLLFHYYDKDFNNEADTPDNFQSRRPNTSFCFLDIRSPGLGDTAMYLCATSRGGDNQPQHFGDGTRLSIL.

The chain uses TRBV10-1 and TRBJ2-3; D unresolved. Trimming pared 2 bases from V and 2 bases from J, leaving 8 bases between. CDR3 length equals 14 residues. Germline assignment: CDR1 WNHNN and CDR2 SYGVQD (reference sequence). The CDR3 sequence is CASSEDTYTDTQYF. CDR3 DNA sequence: TGCGCCAGCAGTGAGGACACCTACACAGATACGCAGTATTTT.

The chain combines TRBV4-1 with TRBJ1-5; D possibly corresponds to TRBD1 (6 bases). With 4 bases removed from V and 0 bases from J, the gap between germline ends came to 16 bases. Germline assignment: CDR1 MGHRA and CDR2 YSYEKL. The CDR3 length is 17 residues. This chain's CDR3 is CASSPKDSPYSNQPQHF. CDR3 nucleotides: TGCGCCAGCAGCCCTAAGGACAGCCCCTATAGCAATCAGCCCCAGCATTTT.

The chain uses TRBV7-8 and TRBJ1-1; D perhaps matches TRBD1 (6 bases). Looked up from germline, CDR1 is SGHVS and CDR2 is FQNEAQ. V dropped 5 bases and J dropped 8 bases, with 9 bases sitting between them. This CDR3 contains 11 residues. The CDR3 nucleotides read TGTGCCAGCAGCCTAGGGACAGAAGCTTTCTTT. This gives the protein CASSLGTEAFF.

This rearrangement joins TRBV6-1 to TRBJ2-5; TRBD2 agrees at 7 bases. CDR3 length equals 13 residues. The ends lost 3 bases at V and 5 bases at J; junction bases unmatched: 3. Per the germline V gene, CDR1 is MNHNS and CDR2 is SASEGT. CDR3 bases: TGTGCCAGCAGTGAGCTAGCGGCTGAGACCCAGTACTTC. Translating it yields CASSELAAETQYF.

The gene calls are TRBV9 and TRBJ2-5, with TRBD2 identical over 11 bases. The CDR3 runs 15 residues. Germline V gives CDR1 SGDLS, CDR2 YYNGEE. The V segment lost 2 bases and the J segment 4 bases; nucleotides outside the gene matches: 4. CDR3 region: CASSVSGGAGETQYF. The DNA of the CDR3 is TGTGCCAGCAGCGTTAGCGGGGGGGCGGGAGAGACCCAGTACTTC.

In this sample, this clone turned up a few times. The gene calls are TRBV5-1 and TRBJ2-7; TRBD1 aligns across 9 bases. Germline-derived CDR1 and CDR2 are SGHRS and YFSETQ. The ends lost 5 bases at V and 2 bases at J; junction bases unmatched: 5. This CDR3 spans 14 amino acids. CDR3 loop: CASRAGTGTYEQYF. CDR3 sequence (DNA): TGCGCCAGCAGGGCCGGGACAGGGACCTACGAGCAGTACTTC.

J is TRBJ2-3 and V is TRBV27, with 9 bases identical to TRBD2. CDR3 length: 15 residues. Germline V CDR1 and CDR2: MNHEY, SMNVEV (reference sequence). V lost 5 bases, J lost 2 bases, and 5 bases stayed unmatched. The CDR3 region is CASSTLAGPTDTQYF. The CDR3 region has the DNA TGTGCCAGCAGTACACTAGCGGGCCCCACAGATACGCAGTATTTT.

The chain combines TRBV28 with TRBJ1-1; the D is unclear. Looked up from germline, CDR1 is MDHEN and CDR2 is SYDVKM. The CDR3 consists of 13 residues. The V and J ends lost 5 bases and 1 base respectively, with 8 bases between them. The chain's CDR3 is CASSIPGNTEAFF. The DNA for the CDR3 is TGTGCCAGCAGTATACCAGGGAACACTGAAGCTTTCTTT.

J is TRBJ2-5 and V is TRBV7-2; 8 bases are shared with TRBD2. V lost 11 bases to trimming and J lost 5 bases; unmatched junction nucleotides: 16. CDR1 SGHTA and CDR2 FQGNSA come from the germline V gene. The CDR3 has 15 amino acids. The CDR3 DNA follows: TGTGCCCACCAGATGAGCGGGGGACCGGGGGAGACCCAGTACTTC. It specifies CAHQMSGGPGETQYF.

The chain employs TRBV10-2 and TRBJ2-7, with D possibly being TRBD2 (7 bases). CDR1 is WSHSY and CDR2 is SAAADI in the germline V gene. CDR3 length: 12 amino acids. Trimming removed 4 bases at V and 13 bases at J, with 17 bases between. CDR3 protein: CASSVGGGRGYF. The CDR3 DNA follows: TGCGCCAGCAGTGTTGGGGGGGGGCGAGGATACTTC.

The chain combines TRBV5-6 with TRBJ1-6; tentative D call: TRBD1 (5 bases). V shed 0 bases and J shed 3 bases, with 13 bases lying between them. This CDR3 is 17 amino acids long. Germline CDR1 reads SGHDT; CDR2 reads YYEEEE. The CDR3 here is CASSLAGEFNYNSPLHF. CDR3 DNA: TGTGCCAGCAGCTTGGCGGGGGAATTCAACTATAATTCACCCCTCCACTTT.